This record looks at one T cell receptor (beta chain) sequence and its context. Antigen specificity is unknown. The data are from a study of cytomegalovirus exposure and HLA in healthy donors. Regarding the study as a whole: Reportedly, cytomegalovirus status was diagnosed with high sensitivity and specificity. One later analysis reportedly identified an Asian-associated ancestry cluster that showed fewer N-insertions than the approximately 700-donor mean.

There was no recording of CMV serostatus for this donor. In the PCR, 60 Vbeta and 13 Jbeta primers were used. In the original workflow: Later reanalysis found roughly 80 million unique TCR beta chains, around 10 million of them shared. Here immunoSEQ multiplex PCR was the method, and the copy in TCRdb shows in-frame clones only, minus some. That table supplies the V and J calls and clone size; D and trimming were determined from the DNA. This table holds about 140,000 clones, roughly 70% found once. Source material: PBMCs. The TCR was taken from a human donor in good health.

The CDR3 region has the DNA TGTGCCAGCAAAATGACTAGTACAGATACGCAGTATTTT. Protein product: CASKMTSTDTQYF. The chain couples TRBV7-8 to TRBJ2-3; tentative D call: TRBD2 (6 bases). V was cut by 7 bases and J by 3 bases, with 11 bases left in between. This CDR3 region has 13 residues. Germline assignment: CDR1 SGHVS and CDR2 FQNEAQ. Complete variable domain (other parts from reference TRBV7-8 and TRBJ2-3): GAGVSQSPRYKVAKRGQDVALRCDPISGHVSLFWYQQALGQGPEFLTYFQNEAQLDKSGLPSDRFFAERPEGSVSTLKIQRTQQEDSAVYLCASKMTSTDTQYFGPGTRLTVL.